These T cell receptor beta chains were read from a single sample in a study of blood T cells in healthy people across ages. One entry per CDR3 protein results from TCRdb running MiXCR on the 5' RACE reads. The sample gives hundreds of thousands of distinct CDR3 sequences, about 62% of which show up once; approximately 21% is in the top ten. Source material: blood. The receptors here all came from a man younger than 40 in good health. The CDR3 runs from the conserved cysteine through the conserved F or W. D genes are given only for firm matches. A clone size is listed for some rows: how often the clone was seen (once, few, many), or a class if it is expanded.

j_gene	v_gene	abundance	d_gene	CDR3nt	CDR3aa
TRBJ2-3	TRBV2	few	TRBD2	TGTGCCAACCAACAGAACGGGGGGGCCACAGATACGCAGTATTTT	CANQQNGGATDTQYF
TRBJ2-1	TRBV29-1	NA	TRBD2	TGCAGCTCGGGACTAGCGGGGTACAATGAGCAGTTCTTC	CSSGLAGYNEQFF
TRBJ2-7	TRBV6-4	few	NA	TGTGCCAGCAGTGTCGATCTTGGCTCCTACGAGCAGTACTTC	CASSVDLGSYEQYF
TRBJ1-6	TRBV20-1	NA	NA	TGCAGTGCTAGACCGCACAGTTCACCCCTCCACTTT	CSARPHSSPLHF
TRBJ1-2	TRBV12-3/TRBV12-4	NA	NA	TGTGCCAGCAGTTCGCGGACCGGAGGCTACACCTTC	CASSSRTGGYTF
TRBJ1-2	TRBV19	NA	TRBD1	TGTGCCAGTAGTGCAGGGGGACTGAACTACTATGGCTACACCTTC	CASSAGGLNYYGYTF
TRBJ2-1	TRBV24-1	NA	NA	TGTGCCACCAGTGAGCCCGCCCTCGGGGATGAGCAGTTCTTC	CATSEPALGDEQFF
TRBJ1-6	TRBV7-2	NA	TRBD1	TGTGCCAGCAGCGCGAACCGGGACAGGTTAGGATCACCCCTCCACTTT	CASSANRDRLGSPLHF
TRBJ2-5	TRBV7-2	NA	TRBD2	TGTGCCAGCAGCTCCCGACTAGCGGGACAAGAGACCCAGTACTTC	CASSSRLAGQETQYF
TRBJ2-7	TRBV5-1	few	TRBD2	TGCGCCAGCAGCCGGACTAGCGGGATCTCCGGCGAGCAGTACTTC	CASSRTSGISGEQYF
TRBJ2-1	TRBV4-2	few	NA	TGTGCCAGCAGCCATAGCTCGGCGGGACCGCCCTACAATGAGCAGTTCTTC	CASSHSSAGPPYNEQFF
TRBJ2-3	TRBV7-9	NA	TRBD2	TGTGCCAGCCCACCGGGGGGATCCACAGATACGCAGTATTTT	CASPPGGSTDTQYF
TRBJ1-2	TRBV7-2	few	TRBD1	TGTGCCAGCAGCTTAGATAGTGGCCTGGGACAGGGGAACTATGGCTACACCTTC	CASSLDSGLGQGNYGYTF
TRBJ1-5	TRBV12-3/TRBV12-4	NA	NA	TGTGCCAGCAGTTTAATGAGGGCGGGCAATCAGCCCCAGCATTTT	CASSLMRAGNQPQHF
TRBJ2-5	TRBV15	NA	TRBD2	TGTGCCTCAAAAGCGGGGGACTCCTACAATGAGCAGTACTTC	CASKAGDSYNEQYF
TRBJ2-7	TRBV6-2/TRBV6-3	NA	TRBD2	TGTGCCAGCCAGATAGCGGGAGCTCTCTACGAGCAGTACTTC	CASQIAGALYEQYF
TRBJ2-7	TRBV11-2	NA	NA	TGTGCCAGCAGCTTAGACCGGACAGCAGGGGTAACCCTCTACGAGCAGTACTTC	CASSLDRTAGVTLYEQYF
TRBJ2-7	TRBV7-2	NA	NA	TGTGCCACCCCAGGGGTCGGCGAGCAGTACTTC	CATPGVGEQYF